The 23 T cell receptor beta chains below were found in one sample sequenced in a study of blood T cell repertoires in COVID-19. Libraries were prepared by immunoSEQ multiplex PCR; TCRdb keeps only in-frame clonotypes and omits some of them. The sample records about 140,000 clones, around four fifths being singletons. Sequenced sample: PBMCs or T cells enriched from blood (not recorded which). The receptors were gathered from a woman aged 50 to 60 with acute COVID-19.

The gene calls are TRBV5-4 and TRBJ2-3, with 13 positions matching TRBD2. The CDR3 loop spans 16 amino acids. V gave up 3 bases and J gave up 5 bases; unmatched junction bases: 6. Germline lookup yields CDR1 SGHNT and CDR2 YYREEE (reference sequence). CDR3 sequence: CASSSRLAGGIDTQYF. The CDR3 DNA sequence: TGTGCCAGCAGCTCAAGACTAGCGGGAGGCATAGATACGCAGTATTTT.

The V gene is TRBV30, the J gene TRBJ2-3, with D unresolved. Germline CDR1 and CDR2: GTSNPN and SVGIG (reference sequence). The CDR3 consists of 10 residues. The CDR3 here is CAFAVDTQYF. The DNA for the CDR3 is TGTGCTTTCGCAGTTGATACGCAGTATTTT.

This chain joins TRBV7-9 and TRBJ1-1; 10 bases are a match to TRBD1. With V trimmed by 1 base and J by 10 bases, 18 bases remained unmatched. This CDR3 comprises 18 residues. Germline V gene lookup returns CDR1 SEHNR and CDR2 FQNEAQ (reference sequence). The CDR3, as DNA: TGTGCCAGCAGCTTAGATTGGTATGGACAGGGGGTCGGGGAGGGAGCTTTCTTT. It encodes CASSLDWYGQGVGEGAFF.

This chain joins TRBV19 and TRBJ1-3, with D hard to call. The V gene's germline CDR1 is LNHDA and CDR2 SQIVND (reference sequence). V was cut by 3 bases and J by 2 bases, with 11 bases left in between. The length of the CDR3 is 15 residues. CDR3 sequence: CASSINPSAGNTIYF. The CDR3 region has the DNA TGTGCCAGTAGTATTAATCCCAGCGCTGGAAACACCATATATTTT.

The rearrangement joins TRBV5-1 to TRBJ2-7; D call uncertain. V was pared by 0 bases and J by 5 bases, with 18 bases between. Germline V gene data show CDR1 as SGHRS and CDR2 as YFSETQ. This CDR3 contains 16 residues. The CDR3 protein is CASSLALSSPIHEQYF. CDR3 nucleotides: TGCGCCAGCAGCTTGGCCCTGAGTTCCCCGATCCACGAGCAGTACTTC.

This clone was counted a single time. The gene calls are TRBV24-1 and TRBJ1-2; D might be TRBD1 (5 bases). V was trimmed by 2 bases and J by 4 bases, leaving 10 bases between them. This CDR3 region has 14 residues. The germline V gene encodes CDR1 KGHDR and CDR2 SFDVKD. CDR3: CATSDSAGIYGYTF. CDR3 in DNA: TGTGCCACCAGTGATTCGGCAGGGATCTATGGCTACACCTTC.

The chain uses TRBV7-9 and TRBJ1-1; D unclear. V dropped 2 bases and J dropped 6 bases, with 16 bases sitting between them. The germline CDR1 and CDR2 sequences are SEHNR and FQNEAQ (reference sequence). The CDR3 loop spans 15 amino acids. The CDR3, as DNA: TGTGCCAGCAGCTTACGAGGAGGACTTGGCGCTGAAGCTTTCTTT. This codes for CASSLRGGLGAEAFF.

V gene TRBV6-5 combines with J gene TRBJ1-3, with TRBD1 matching over 7 bases. With 6 bases clipped from V and 0 bases from J, the junction kept 5 bases outside the gene matches. The CDR3 spans 15 residues. CDR1 MNHEY and CDR2 SVGAGI come from the germline V gene. CDR3 in amino acids: CASSRQGHSGNTIYF. DNA for the CDR3: TGTGCCAGCAGCCGACAGGGTCACTCTGGAAACACCATATATTTT.

V gene TRBV29-1 combines with J gene TRBJ1-2; tentatively, D is TRBD1 (6 bases). CDR3 size: 15 residues. V was pared by 0 bases and J by 4 bases, with 15 bases between. CDR1 and CDR2 (germline): SQVTM, ANQGSEA. CDR3 coding DNA: TGCAGCGTTGAAGATTCCGAACAGGGAGTCTATGGCTACACCTTC. This gives the protein CSVEDSEQGVYGYTF.

A few counts support this clone. This chain connects TRBV20-1 to TRBJ2-7, with D perhaps TRBD2 (5 bases). V lost 3 bases, J lost 6 bases, and 12 bases lay in between. The germline V gene encodes CDR1 DFQATT and CDR2 SNEGSKA (reference sequence). There are 12 residues in the CDR3. CDR3 loop: CSASLGEREQYF. The CDR3 coding sequence is TGCAGTGCTAGTCTGGGAGAGCGCGAGCAGTACTTC.

The rearrangement links TRBV29-1 to TRBJ2-3; 7 nucleotides match TRBD1. V trimming: 7 bases; J trimming: 3 bases; junction bases outside the gene matches: 4. CDR1 and CDR2 (germline): SQVTM, ANQGSEA. The CDR3 contains 12 residues. CDR3 nucleotide sequence: TGCAGCGCTCAACAGGGGACAGATACGCAGTATTTT. Translated, it gives CSAQQGTDTQYF.

This clone was found once. This chain joins TRBV24-1 and TRBJ2-1, with 7 bases fitting TRBD1. The junction had 6 bases not matched to a gene; V was cut back by 2 bases and J by 6 bases. Per the germline V gene, CDR1 is KGHDR and CDR2 is SFDVKD. This CDR3 comprises 15 residues. DNA of the CDR3: TGTGCCACCAGTGATTCCCGTAGACAGGGCAATGAGCAGTTCTTC. Translation gives CATSDSRRQGNEQFF.

V gene TRBV6-5 combines with J gene TRBJ2-5, with 8 bases lining up with TRBD2. The germline gives CDR1 MNHEY, CDR2 SVGAGI. The V gene end was trimmed by 6 bases and the J gene end by 2 bases; junction bases not matched to a gene: 2. The CDR3 contains 13 residues. The CDR3: CASRLADQETQYF. CDR3 nucleotide sequence: TGTGCCAGCAGACTAGCGGATCAAGAGACCCAGTACTTC.

The chain is built from TRBV5-4 and TRBJ2-3; D is perhaps TRBD1 (5 bases). V dropped 7 bases and J dropped 4 bases, with 13 bases sitting between them. This CDR3 has 13 residues. Germline CDR1 reads SGHNT; CDR2 reads YYREEE (reference sequence). The CDR3 loop is CASRNQGADTQYF. Written as DNA, the CDR3 is TGTGCCAGCCGTAACCAGGGTGCAGATACGCAGTATTTT.

The gene calls are TRBV6-5 and TRBJ1-2, with a possible D match to TRBD1 (5 bases). The germline V gene has CDR1 MNHEY and CDR2 SVGAGI. There are 16 residues in the CDR3. Trimming shortened V by 0 bases and J by 4 bases, and 15 bases separated the two germline ends. The CDR3 region has the DNA TGTGCCAGCAGTTACTCGGGGCAGGGCTGGGGCTATGGCTACACCTTC. Amino acid sequence: CASSYSGQGWGYGYTF.

J is TRBJ1-1 and V is TRBV2; D possibly corresponds to TRBD1 (6 bases). Germline CDR1 reads SNHLY; CDR2 reads FYNNEI. The CDR3 is 15 amino acids. V shed 6 bases and J shed 2 bases, with 16 bases lying between them. The CDR3 is CASSLEGGPNTEAFF. Written as DNA, the CDR3 is TGTGCCAGCAGCCTGGAGGGGGGGCCTAACACTGAAGCTTTCTTT.

The chain employs TRBV28 and TRBJ2-3, with no clear D. Germline V gene sequence: CDR1 MDHEN, CDR2 SYDVKM. CDR3 length: 13 amino acids. V lost 2 bases and J 11 bases, leaving 14 bases between the germline ends. The CDR3 DNA sequence: TGTGCCAGCAGTTTACCACCCCACCTAGGGCAGTATTTT. The encoded protein is CASSLPPHLGQYF.

This rearrangement joins TRBV7-6 to TRBJ1-5; 7 bases are shared with TRBD1. With 2 bases clipped from V and 1 base from J, the junction kept 2 bases outside the gene matches. Germline CDR1 SGHVS, CDR2 FNYEAQ. The CDR3 is 15 residues long. The CDR3 region has the DNA TGTGCCAGCAGCTTATTACAGGGGAGCAATCAGCCCCAGCATTTT. It is translated as CASSLLQGSNQPQHF.

Regarding this clone: The junction shows a germline mismatch at one end, possibly a read error. V and J are TRBV7-7 and TRBJ2-1; TRBD2 might be the D (6 bases). The CDR3 extends over 16 amino acids. The germline CDR1 and CDR2 sequences are SSHAT and FNYEAQ (reference sequence). The CDR3 protein is CASSLGPGGEDNEQFF. CDR3 nucleotides: TGTGCTAGCAGCTTAGGCCCCGGCGGGGAGGACAATGAGCAGTTCTTC.

The gene calls are TRBV4-1 and TRBJ1-3; no clear D. Germline V CDR1 and CDR2: MGHRA, YSYEKL. V gave up 0 bases and J gave up 0 bases, with 18 bases separating them. This CDR3 comprises 19 residues. The CDR3 sequence is CASSQEGGGQHYSGNTIYF. CDR3 nucleotides: TGCGCCAGCAGCCAAGAAGGTGGAGGTCAGCATTACTCTGGAAACACCATATATTTT.

The table lists this clone with a count of one. V usage is TRBV5-1 and J usage is TRBJ2-1; D not resolved. Per germline, CDR1 SGHRS and CDR2 YFSETQ. The CDR3 totals 15 residues. Trimming removed 1 base from V and 6 bases from J, with 14 bases in between. The CDR3 bases are TGCGCCAGCAGCTTGCTGGTGACTCCAAGCAATGAGCAGTTCTTC. It codes for CASSLLVTPSNEQFF.

This chain joins TRBV7-9 and TRBJ2-3; 8 bases agree with TRBD1. Germline values: CDR1 SEHNR, CDR2 FQNEAQ (reference sequence). This CDR3 spans 13 amino acids. Trimming took 11 bases from V and 4 from J; bases not matched to a gene: 8. The DNA for the CDR3 is TGTGCCGGTCAGGGGGCGCCGCCAGATACGCAGTATTTT. It is translated as CAGQGAPPDTQYF. Full variable domain (outside the CDR3, taken from reference TRBV7-9 and TRBJ2-3): DTGVSQNPRHKITKRGQNVTFRCDPISEHNRLYWYRQTLGQGPEFLTYFQNEAQLEKSRLLSDRFSAERPKGSFSTLEIQRTEQGDSAMYLCAGQGAPPDTQYFGPGTRLTVL.

The rearrangement links TRBV24-1 to TRBJ1-5; TRBD1 might be the D (6 bases). This CDR3 spans 19 amino acids. The V gene lost 5 bases and the J gene lost 1 base, with 23 bases spanning the gap. Germline loops: CDR1 KGHDR, CDR2 SFDVKD. DNA of the CDR3: TGTGCCACCAGTGCTTCTGGGAGGGCGGGGGCCTGGAGCAATCAGCCCCAGCATTTT. Protein product: CATSASGRAGAWSNQPQHF.